This T cell receptor beta chain appears in the sequencing data of a study of CD8 T cells in ankylosing spondylitis. Study-level results: A TCR beta motif of under ten highly homologous variants seemed to mark ankylosing spondylitis blood. Matched synovial fluid from ankylosing spondylitis patients was reported to be enriched for disease-linked clones.

This clonotype occurred many times. The antigen remains unidentified. The CDR3 extends over 14 amino acids. Trimming cost V 5 bases and J 4 bases, with 14 bases left between them. Making use of molecular barcodes, quantitative 5'-RACE generated TCR beta libraries. TCRdb reprocessed the 5' RACE reads with MiXCR, giving one entry per CDR3 protein. The sample has around 150,000 distinct CDR3 sequences, 7% to 8% seen once. This chain connects TRBV12-3 or TRBV12-4 to TRBJ1-2; D unclear. The source is a female donor with ankylosing spondylitis or in good health (not recorded which). Material for sequencing was blood, either unsorted or a sorted T cell fraction (not recorded which). The CDR3 coding sequence is TGTGCCAGCAGTCCGTCGATGGTCCTCTATGGCTACACCTTC. Residues: CASSPSMVLYGYTF.